This is a list of T cell receptor beta chains from one sample in a study of neurological immune-mediated disorders. TCRdb re-derived calls from the 5' RACE reads in MiXCR, one entry per CDR3 protein. The sample comprises more than 70,000 distinct CDR3 sequences, over 9% of which are singletons, and roughly 1.8% rests with the top ten. Sequenced input: PBMCs. The source is a man in his forties in good health. CDR3s include the opening cysteine and the closing phenylalanine or tryptophan. The order of the fields is J gene, V gene, D gene, clone size, CDR3 protein, CDR3 DNA. The D gene is left open where the match is weak. Size is omitted from some rows. Given values are once, few, many or a class for expanded clones.

>TRBJ2-5|TRBV14|-|many
CASSQVVETQYF
TGTGCCAGCAGCCAAGTTGTGGAGACCCAGTACTTC
>TRBJ2-7|TRBV11-2|-|few
CASSLVSGRGSYEQYF
TGTGCCAGCAGCTTAGTTTCCGGCAGGGGCTCCTACGAGCAGTACTTC
>TRBJ1-4|TRBV5-5|-|few
CASSFEGFQNEKLFF
TGTGCCAGCAGCTTCGAGGGGTTCCAAAATGAAAAACTGTTTTTT
>TRBJ1-5|TRBV4-2|-|-
CASSPRGSQEPQHF
TGTGCCAGCAGCCCCCGAGGGTCCCAGGAGCCCCAGCATTTT
>TRBJ2-3|TRBV14|-|-
CASSQAACHRVNTDTRYF
TGTGCCAGCAGCCAAGCCGCGTGCCATCGGGTTAACACAGATACGCGGTATTTT
>TRBJ2-5|TRBV5-1|-|many
CASSFWASEGTQYF
TGCGCCAGCAGCTTTTGGGCCTCTGAGGGGACCCAGTACTTC
>TRBJ2-7|TRBV15|-|many
CATSRDPGHLYEQYF
TGTGCCACCAGCAGAGATCCGGGACACCTCTACGAGCAGTACTTC
>TRBJ2-1|TRBV5-6|-|many
CASSWRQPRNEQFF
TGTGCCAGCAGCTGGAGACAGCCTCGGAATGAGCAGTTCTTC
>TRBJ2-7|TRBV6-2/TRBV6-3|-|many
CASSYPAYEQYF
TGTGCCAGCAGTTACCCAGCATACGAGCAGTACTTC
>TRBJ1-1|TRBV10-3|-|many
CAISEKGEDTEAFF
TGTGCCATCAGTGAGAAGGGTGAGGACACTGAAGCTTTCTTT
>TRBJ2-7|TRBV3-1|-|many
CASSPLGGGSEQYF
TGTGCCAGCAGCCCACTAGGGGGGGGCTCCGAGCAGTACTTC
>TRBJ2-1|TRBV12-5|-|-
CASGQGRGLGIRFF
TGTGCTAGTGGTCAGGGCAGGGGCCTAGGTATTCGGTTCTTC
>TRBJ2-1|TRBV5-1|TRBD2|many
CASSQWGEGWEQFF
TGCGCCAGCAGCCAGTGGGGGGAGGGGTGGGAGCAGTTCTTC
>TRBJ2-3|TRBV6-6|-|many
CASSSGDTQYF
TGTGCCAGCAGCTCCGGGGATACGCAGTATTTT
>TRBJ2-4|TRBV7-9|-|many
CASSLDGSSQYF
TGTGCCAGCAGCTTAGATGGCTCCAGCCAGTACTTC
>TRBJ2-4|TRBV3-1|-|-
CASSISPAGAKNIQYF
TGTGCCAGCAGTATAAGCCCCGCTGGAGCCAAAAACATTCAGTACTTC
>TRBJ2-6|TRBV6-2/TRBV6-3|TRBD1|many
CASSSLWGQASGANVLTF
TGTGCCAGCAGTTCGCTTTGGGGACAGGCCTCTGGGGCCAACGTCCTGACTTTC
>TRBJ2-7|TRBV25-1|-|many
CATSGTFSYEQYF
TGTGCCACTTCGGGGACATTTTCCTACGAGCAGTACTTC
>TRBJ2-2|TRBV9|TRBD1|-
CASSADRGLAGELFF
TGTGCCAGCAGCGCCGACAGGGGGCTGGCCGGGGAGCTGTTTTTT
>TRBJ2-6|TRBV7-9|-|-
CASSFIQGSALSGANVLTF
TGTGCCAGCAGCTTCATTCAGGGTTCAGCCCTCTCTGGGGCCAACGTCCTGACTTTC
>TRBJ2-2|TRBV5-1|-|many
CASSLAGTPNTGELFF
TGCGCCAGCAGCCTAGCCGGGACACCGAACACCGGGGAGCTGTTTTTT
>TRBJ2-5|TRBV5-1|TRBD2|many
CASSLGGGIQETQYF
TGCGCCAGCAGCTTGGGCGGGGGAATACAAGAGACCCAGTACTTC
>TRBJ1-1|TRBV7-2|-|-
CASSPREGNTEAFF
TGTGCCAGCAGCCCGCGTGAAGGGAACACTGAAGCTTTCTTT
>TRBJ2-3|TRBV7-2|-|-
CASSLSPLPTDTQYF
TGTGCCAGCAGCTTATCCCCCCTCCCTACAGATACGCAGTATTTT
>TRBJ2-7|TRBV5-1|-|few
CASSPDSTYEQYF
TGCGCCAGCAGTCCAGACTCGACCTACGAGCAGTACTTC
>TRBJ2-4|TRBV5-1|TRBD1|many
CAILDRGDKNIQYF
TGCGCCATCCTAGACAGGGGAGACAAAAACATTCAGTACTTC
>TRBJ2-3|TRBV9|TRBD2|many
CASSRAGGMDTQYF
TGTGCCAGCAGCCGAGCGGGGGGGATGGATACGCAGTATTTT
>TRBJ2-1|TRBV7-2|TRBD2|few
CASSSIAGDPYNEQFF
TGTGCCAGCAGCTCCATAGCGGGAGACCCCTACAATGAGCAGTTCTTC
>TRBJ2-7|TRBV20-1|-|many
CSAREGRRSYEQYF
TGCAGTGCTAGAGAGGGCAGGAGGTCCTACGAGCAGTACTTC
>TRBJ1-1|TRBV5-5|-|many
CASSLGAKNTEAFF
TGTGCCAGCAGCTTGGGGGCCAAGAACACTGAAGCTTTCTTT
>TRBJ2-7|TRBV21-1|-|many
CASSSLDGQESSYEQYF
TGTGCCAGCAGCAGCCTTGACGGACAGGAGAGCTCCTACGAGCAGTACTTC
>TRBJ2-1|TRBV7-9|-|many
CASSQQPDEQFF
TGTGCCAGCAGCCAACAGCCTGATGAGCAGTTCTTC
>TRBJ1-3|TRBV12-3/TRBV12-4|-|-
CASRTVNEQFFGPGTGGGNTIYF
-
>TRBJ1-1|TRBV19|-|few
CASSIAGFSEAFF
TGTGCCAGTAGTATAGCGGGGTTCTCTGAAGCTTTCTTT
>TRBJ2-3|TRBV3-1|-|-
CASSQRWPDTQYF
TGTGCCAGCAGCCAAAGATGGCCAGATACGCAGTATTTT
>TRBJ2-1|TRBV7-3|-|few
CASSLTSGGPNEQFF
TGTGCCAGCAGCTTAACTTCTGGCGGGCCCAATGAGCAGTTCTTC
>TRBJ1-4|TRBV5-1|-|many
CASSLEGPQKLFF
TGCGCCAGCAGCTTGGAAGGGCCACAAAAACTGTTTTTT
>TRBJ2-7|TRBV11-2|TRBD2|many
CASGAWGGAYEQYF
TGTGCCAGCGGGGCTTGGGGGGGGGCCTACGAGCAGTACTTC
>TRBJ2-7|TRBV7-9|-|many
CASSLVPTDYEQYF
TGTGCCAGCAGCTTAGTTCCGACAGACTACGAGCAGTACTTC
>TRBJ2-1|TRBV15|TRBD2|few
CATSLRLAGGLLNEQFF
TGTGCCACCAGCTTACGACTAGCGGGAGGTTTATTGAATGAGCAGTTCTTC
>TRBJ2-3|TRBV2|TRBD2|many
CASRTSGGPSTDTQYF
TGTGCCAGCAGGACTAGCGGGGGCCCTAGCACAGATACGCAGTATTTT
>TRBJ2-2|TRBV7-2|-|many
CASSLASPTNTGELFF
TGTGCCAGCAGCTTAGCTAGCCCGACAAACACCGGGGAGCTGTTTTTT
>TRBJ1-2|TRBV7-2|TRBD1|many
CASSLNEKRLTGARDGYTF
TGTGCCAGCAGCTTAAACGAGAAACGCCTTACAGGGGCAAGGGATGGCTACACCTTC
>TRBJ1-3|TRBV7-2|-|many
CASSLKNGGYGNTIYF
TGTGCCAGCAGTCTAAAAAACGGGGGGTATGGAAACACCATATATTTT
>TRBJ1-1|TRBV20-1|TRBD1|-
CSASEQGLSEAFF
TGCAGTGCTAGCGAACAGGGGCTCTCTGAAGCTTTCTTT
>TRBJ2-2|TRBV5-4|-|-
CASRSEGELFF
TGTGCCAGCAGGTCGGAAGGGGAGCTGTTTTTT
>TRBJ1-5|TRBV20-1|TRBD1|many
CSASRQGPNQPQHF
TGCAGTGCTTCTCGACAGGGCCCTAATCAGCCCCAGCATTTT